One T cell receptor (beta chain) is described in this entry. Its target is not known. The data originate from a study of shared clonotypes between healthy human individuals. Profiling relied on immunoSEQ multiplex PCR, and the TCRdb table lists in-frame clones only, not all of them. The sample has fewer than 130,000 clones, about 70% seen once. Study findings and constraints: Despite large depth, sorted-subset datasets appeared incompletely sequenced.

The receptor was isolated from a woman in her twenties or thirties in good health. Sequencing was performed on memory CD8+ T cells sorted from blood. Subset described: CD45RO+ cells pooled with CCR7-negative TemRA cells.

As DNA, the CDR3 is TGTGCCAGCAGCTCCCCCTCTGGCGGGAGGGCAATAGATACGCAGTATTTT. Its translation: CASSSPSGGRAIDTQYF. The chain carries TRBV7-4 and TRBJ2-3; 9 bases fit TRBD2. Germline CDR1 is SGHVT and CDR2 is SQSDAQ. There are 17 residues in the CDR3. Trimming cost V 4 bases and J 5 bases; bases outside gene matches: 13.